This record looks at one T cell receptor (beta chain) sequence and its context. Its antigen is undetermined. This specimen belongs to a study of T cells after yellow fever vaccination. Study results and caveats: At under 98% for CD4 and roughly 87% for CD8, most primary-vaccination clones showed up again after the booster. FACS-sorted repertoires might harbor abundant contaminating clonotypes from the bulk population. Just a small share of clonotypes turned up in the CD4 compartment as well as the CD8 compartment.

Germline V gene data show CDR1 as SGHAT and CDR2 as FQNNGV. V was cut by 5 bases and J by 4 bases, with 11 bases left in between. This CDR3 is 13 amino acids long. For TCR, cDNA came from 5'RACE template switching, which added a universal primer site and UMIs. TCRdb recomputed calls from the 5' RACE reads with MiXCR, one row per CDR3 protein. Seen here are about 350,000 distinct CDR3 sequences, roughly an eighth observed once, and the top ten hold 2.5% to 4%. The chain uses TRBV11-2 and TRBJ1-1; D remains ambiguous. This TCR was recovered from a man younger than 35 who received the YFV17D yellow fever vaccine. The material was CD4+ T cells sorted from PBMCs, obtained 15 days after the yellow fever booster vaccination. Written as DNA, the CDR3 is TGTGCCAGCAGCGCACGTCCGGGCACTGAAGCTTTCTTT. Protein sequence: CASSARPGTEAFF.